The 3 T cell receptor beta chains below all came from one sample that was sequenced in a study of human versus mouse CDR3 diversity and MHC coevolution. Data came from immunoSEQ multiplex PCR; TCRdb stores just in-frame clones and leaves some out. The sample holds 55,000 to 65,000 clones; about 93% are singletons and the top ten take 18%. What was sequenced was naive CD4+ T cells from blood. Specified subset: CD45RO-negative CD62L-positive naive CD4 T cells. The receptors were gathered from a person in their sixties or seventies in good health.

V is TRBV19 and J is TRBJ2-7; tentatively, D is TRBD1 (6 bases). Deletions cut 4 bases from V and 3 bases from J, with 16 bases between. This CDR3 has 15 amino acids. Germline V lookup: CDR1 LNHDA, CDR2 SQIVND (reference sequence). CDR3 sequence reads: CASSTSGDGSYEQYF. The CDR3 DNA reads as TGTGCCAGTAGTACATCAGGGGACGGAAGCTACGAGCAGTACTTC. Filled out from reference TRBV19 and TRBJ2-7, the complete variable domain reads DGGITQSPKYLFRKEGQNVTLSCEQNLNHDAMYWYRQDPGQGLRLIYYSQIVNDFQKGDIAEGYSVSREKKESFPLTVTSAQKNPTAFYLCASSTSGDGSYEQYFGPGTRLTVT.

V usage is TRBV7-6 and J usage is TRBJ1-4, with 8 bases lining up with TRBD1. V trimming: 0 bases; J trimming: 3 bases; junction bases outside the gene matches: 9. There are 18 residues in the CDR3. From germline, CDR1 is SGHVS and CDR2 FNYEAQ. The CDR3 bases are TGTGCCAGCAGCTTAGCGCAGGCAGGGGGCTATGCTAATGAAAAACTGTTTTTT. Translated, it gives CASSLAQAGGYANEKLFF. Supplemented by reference TRBV7-6 and TRBJ1-4, the full variable domain reads GAGVSQSPRYKVTKRGQDVALRCDPISGHVSLYWYRQALGQGPEFLTYFNYEAQQDKSGLPNDRFSAERPEGSISTLTIQRTEQRDSAMYRCASSLAQAGGYANEKLFFGSGTQLSVL.

The chain couples TRBV12-5 to TRBJ2-2; TRBD1 is a possible D gene (6 bases). Germline loops: CDR1 LGHNT, CDR2 FRNRAP. Trimming removed 7 bases at V and 7 bases at J, with 16 bases between. The CDR3 is 14 amino acids. CDR3 sequence: CASAPVGGIGELFF. CDR3 DNA sequence: TGTGCTAGTGCCCCGGTAGGGGGTATCGGGGAGCTGTTTTTT.